The TCR beta chain under discussion was sequenced for a study of molecular identifiers for immune sequencing clone quantification. Whole-study findings and limits: The share of molecules held by clones above 20 RNA copies was over 99% in effector cells and under 1% in naive cells. Same-barcode identical TCR molecules could make highly expanded clones look smaller than they are.

MiXCR was run by TCRdb on the PCR reads, yielding one entry per CDR3 protein. The sample holds about 640,000 distinct CDR3 sequences, 15% to 20% seen once. V was clipped by 7 bases and J by 6 bases, with 9 bases between them. The CDR3 is made up of 11 amino acids. This clonotype was seen once. As yet, its antigen is unknown. The CD8+CD4-CCR7+CD45RA+ phenotype defined the sorted naive CD8 T cells. The receptor comes from a human donor in good health. Some libraries in this study had Jurkat cell RNA spiked in. The chain uses TRBV12-3 or TRBV12-4 and TRBJ1-1; D gene ambiguous. Sequencing was done on a sample of naive CD8+ T cells from blood, with Jurkat cell RNA spiked in. The subset here: FACS-sorted CD8+CD4-CCR7+CD45RA+ naive T cells. CDR3 region: CASTEAAEAFF. The CDR3 DNA sequence: TGTGCCAGCACCGAGGCGGCTGAAGCTTTCTTT.